This T cell receptor (beta chain) is drawn from a study of PD-L1 blockade in urothelial cancer. On the study more broadly: Male sex and bladder-origin urothelial cancer characterized about 90% of the roughly 29 patients. At 3 weeks (second dose) and 6 weeks after starting treatment, blood was analyzed. The median number of T cells present in blood samples was fewer than 150,000.

The protocol was immunoSEQ multiplex PCR, while the TCRdb copy is restricted to in-frame clones and leaves out a portion. The sample holds about 95,000 clones; around nine tenths are singletons and the top ten take about 2%. Stated time point: pretreatment peripheral blood. Unmatched junction bases numbered 13, after V lost 5 bases and J lost 8 bases. CDR1 SGDLS and CDR2 YYNGEE come from the germline V gene. CDR3 length: 15 residues. The sample was PBMCs, taken around atezolizumab (anti-PD-L1) treatment. The genes are TRBV9 and TRBJ2-3; 8 bases agree with TRBD2. This clonotype originated in a man aged 55 to 70 with urothelial cancer. CDR3 coding DNA: TGTGCCAGCAGTCCTTCCCGGGGGGGGCCGGTTACGCAGTATTTT. Its protein product is CASSPSRGGPVTQYF.